Given below is one T cell receptor beta chain in context. Its antigen is unidentified. The CDR3 loop spans 18 amino acids. J lost 1 base, V lost 3 bases, and 12 bases had no gene match. Germline lookup yields CDR1 SGHDT and CDR2 YYEEEE. The protocol was immunoSEQ multiplex PCR, while the TCRdb copy is restricted to in-frame clones and leaves out a portion. The table has about 260,000 clones, about 83% seen once; the top ten hold roughly 3%. The record originates from a study of Ad26.COV2.S vaccination and SARS-CoV-2 variants. The overall study: Sample donor was a member of the COV1001 Ad26.COV2.S trial arm.

Study-wide results and caveats: Researchers reported similar non-spike TCR breadth in vaccine and placebo recipients.

Described treatment: some 19 received Ad26.COV2.S at low or high dose, single or two shots; 5 received placebo; per-sample allocation not given. Samples analyzed were those drawn on day 63 after the first vaccine or placebo injection. Built on an Ad26 vector, the vaccine expressed Wuhan-strain SARS-CoV-2 spike. This sample comprised peripheral blood, obtained in a trial of Ad26.COV2.S vaccine versus placebo. The chain couples TRBV5-6 to TRBJ2-7, with 11 bases matching TRBD2. This receptor was taken from a person between 18 and 59 years old who received the Ad26.COV2.S COVID-19 vaccine or a placebo. CDR3 DNA: TGTGCCAGCAGCTCAAAGAACGGACTAGCGGGTCTTTCCTACGAGCAGTACGTC. Its translation is CASSSKNGLAGLSYEQYV.